A selection of T cell receptor beta chains follows, all from one sample in a study of human T cells and chemical hapten exposure. MiXCR, run by TCRdb on the RACE reads, gives a single entry per CDR3 protein. Of 100,000 to 150,000 distinct CDR3 sequences in the sample, around 11% were seen once. The sequenced sample was whole blood, obtained in connection with sensitization to the hapten diphenylcyclopropenone (DPC). The receptors come from a woman aged 50 to 65 with alopecia areata. Some clones in this sample may be carry-over from other donors' samples. Each CDR3 is given with its conserved first and last residue. A D gene is named only where the DNA matches it firmly.

d_call,j_call,v_call,cdr3_aa
.,TRBJ1-1,TRBV12-3/TRBV12-4,CASSFTATEAFF
TRBD2,TRBJ2-2,TRBV12-3/TRBV12-4,CASSFWGGSYTGELFF
.,TRBJ1-1,TRBV12-5,CASGLPLTATEAFF
.,TRBJ1-3,TRBV9,CASSEAPPGIAGNTIYF
.,TRBJ1-1,TRBV20-1,CSARDPRGRGSTEAFF
.,TRBJ2-3,TRBV3-1,CASSPGRYSDTQYF
.,TRBJ2-7,TRBV10-3,CATAGHSSYEQYF
.,TRBJ1-5,TRBV9,CASSPWGGLGPQHF
TRBD2,TRBJ2-5,TRBV6-2/TRBV6-3,CASSSGTSGVPPRETQYF
.,TRBJ2-2,TRBV2,CASIPGTLNTGELFF
.,TRBJ2-7,TRBV28,CASMRAGEQYF
.,TRBJ1-6,TRBV7-2,CASSLGGGPNSPLHF
.,TRBJ2-4,TRBV12-3/TRBV12-4,CASSFQAQTWAKNIQYF
TRBD1,TRBJ2-7,TRBV7-2,CASSPGTGWNYEQYF